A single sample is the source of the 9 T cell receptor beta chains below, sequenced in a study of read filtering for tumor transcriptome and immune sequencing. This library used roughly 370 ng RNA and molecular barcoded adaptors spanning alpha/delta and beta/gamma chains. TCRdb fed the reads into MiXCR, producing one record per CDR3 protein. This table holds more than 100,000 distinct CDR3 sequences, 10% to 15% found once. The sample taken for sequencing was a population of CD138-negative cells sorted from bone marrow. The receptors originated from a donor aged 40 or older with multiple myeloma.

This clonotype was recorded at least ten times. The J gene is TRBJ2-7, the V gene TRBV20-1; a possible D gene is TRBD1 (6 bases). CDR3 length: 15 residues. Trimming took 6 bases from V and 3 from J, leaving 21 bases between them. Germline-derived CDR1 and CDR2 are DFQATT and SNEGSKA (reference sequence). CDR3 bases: TGCAGTGCCAGGGGCGCGGCAGGCGATCACTACGAGCAGTACTTC. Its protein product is CSARGAAGDHYEQYF.

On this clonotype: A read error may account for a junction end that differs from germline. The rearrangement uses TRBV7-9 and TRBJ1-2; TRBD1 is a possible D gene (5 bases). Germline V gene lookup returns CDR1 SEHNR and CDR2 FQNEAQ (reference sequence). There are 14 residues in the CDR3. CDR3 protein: CASRGGGDGYGYAF. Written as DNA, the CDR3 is TGTGCCAGCAGAGGCGGAGGGGACGGCTATGGCTACGCCTTC.

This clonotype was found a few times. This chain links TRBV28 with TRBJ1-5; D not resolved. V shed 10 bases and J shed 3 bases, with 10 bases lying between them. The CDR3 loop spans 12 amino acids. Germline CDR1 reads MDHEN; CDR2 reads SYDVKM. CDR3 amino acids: CATYPLNQPQHF. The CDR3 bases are TGTGCCACCTATCCCCTCAATCAGCCCCAGCATTTT.

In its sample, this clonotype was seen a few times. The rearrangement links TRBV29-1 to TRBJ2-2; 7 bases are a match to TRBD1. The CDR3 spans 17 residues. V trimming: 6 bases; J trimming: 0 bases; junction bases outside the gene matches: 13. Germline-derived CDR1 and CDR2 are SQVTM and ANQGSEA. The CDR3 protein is CSVPRGDRASNTGELFF. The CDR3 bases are TGCAGCGTCCCTCGTGGGGACAGAGCCTCGAACACCGGGGAGCTGTTTTTT.

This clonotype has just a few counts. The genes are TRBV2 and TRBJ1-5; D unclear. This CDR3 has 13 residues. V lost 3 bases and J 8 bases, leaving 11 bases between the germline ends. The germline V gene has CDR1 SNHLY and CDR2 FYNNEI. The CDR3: CASSERQKKPQHF. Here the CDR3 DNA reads TGTGCCAGCAGTGAGAGGCAGAAAAAGCCCCAGCATTTT. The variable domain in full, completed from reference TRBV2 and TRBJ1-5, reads EPEVTQTPSHQVTQMGQEVILRCVPISNHLYFYWYRQILGQKVEFLVSFYNNEISEKSEIFDDQFSVERPDGSNFTLKIRSTKLEDSAMYFCASSERQKKPQHFGDGTRLSIL.

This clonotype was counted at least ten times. The CDR3 DNA is TGTGCCAGCAGCCAAGTTGCGGGGACTAGAACGGGTGAGCAGTTCTTC. This encodes CASSQVAGTRTGEQFF. The genes are TRBV3-1 and TRBJ2-1, with TRBD2 matching over 8 bases. Germline V lookup: CDR1 LGHDT, CDR2 YNNKEL (reference sequence). V lost 1 base to trimming and J lost 9 bases; unmatched junction nucleotides: 11. The CDR3 is 16 residues long.

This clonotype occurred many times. This CDR3 is CSAGGPGANVLTF. CDR3 coding DNA: TGCAGCGCAGGGGGGCCTGGGGCCAACGTCCTGACTTTC. V and J are TRBV29-1 and TRBJ2-6; D may be TRBD1 (7 bases). The CDR3 runs 13 residues. Trimming pared 7 bases from V and 2 bases from J, leaving 9 bases between. Germline lookup yields CDR1 SQVTM and CDR2 ANQGSEA.

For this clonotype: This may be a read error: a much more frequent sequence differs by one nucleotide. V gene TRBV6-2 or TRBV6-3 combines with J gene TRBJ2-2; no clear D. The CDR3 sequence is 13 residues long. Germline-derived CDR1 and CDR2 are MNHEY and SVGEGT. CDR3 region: CASSFTHTAELFF. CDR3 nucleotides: TGTGCCAGCAGTTTCACTCACACCGCGGAGCTGTTTTTT.

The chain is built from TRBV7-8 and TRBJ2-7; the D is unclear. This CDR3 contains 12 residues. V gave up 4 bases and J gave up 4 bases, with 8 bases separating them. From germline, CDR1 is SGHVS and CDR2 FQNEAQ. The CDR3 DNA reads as TGTGCCAGCAGCTACTCTGGGTACGAGCAGTACTTC. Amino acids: CASSYSGYEQYF.